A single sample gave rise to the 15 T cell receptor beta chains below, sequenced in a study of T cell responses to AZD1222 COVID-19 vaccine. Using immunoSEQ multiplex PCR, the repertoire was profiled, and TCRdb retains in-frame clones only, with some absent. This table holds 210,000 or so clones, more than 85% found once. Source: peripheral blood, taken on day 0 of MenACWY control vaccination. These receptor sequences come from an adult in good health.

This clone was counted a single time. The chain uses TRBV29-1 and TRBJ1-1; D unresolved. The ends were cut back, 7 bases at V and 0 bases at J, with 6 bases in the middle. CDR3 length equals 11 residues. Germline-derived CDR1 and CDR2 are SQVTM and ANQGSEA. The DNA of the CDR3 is TGCAGCGGGACGGTGAACACTGAAGCTTTCTTT. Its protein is CSGTVNTEAFF.

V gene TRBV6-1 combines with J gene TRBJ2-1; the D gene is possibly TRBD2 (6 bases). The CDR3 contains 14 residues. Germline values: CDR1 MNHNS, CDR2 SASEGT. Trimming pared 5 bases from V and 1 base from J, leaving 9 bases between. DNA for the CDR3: TGTGCCAGCAGTCGGGGGAGGTCCTACAATGAGCAGTTCTTC. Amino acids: CASSRGRSYNEQFF.

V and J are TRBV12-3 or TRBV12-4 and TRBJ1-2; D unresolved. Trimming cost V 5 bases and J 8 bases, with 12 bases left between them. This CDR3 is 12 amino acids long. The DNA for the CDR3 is TGTGCCAGCAGTCTTCCCGCTCGGGGCTACACCTTC. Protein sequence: CASSLPARGYTF.

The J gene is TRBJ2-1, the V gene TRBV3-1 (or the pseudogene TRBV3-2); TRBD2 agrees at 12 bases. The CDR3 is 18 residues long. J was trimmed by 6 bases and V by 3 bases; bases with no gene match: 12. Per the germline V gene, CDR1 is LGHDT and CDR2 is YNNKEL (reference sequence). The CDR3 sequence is CASSQQASGGAWGNEQFF. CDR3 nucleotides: TGTGCCAGCAGCCAGCAAGCTAGCGGGGGGGCCTGGGGCAATGAGCAGTTCTTC.

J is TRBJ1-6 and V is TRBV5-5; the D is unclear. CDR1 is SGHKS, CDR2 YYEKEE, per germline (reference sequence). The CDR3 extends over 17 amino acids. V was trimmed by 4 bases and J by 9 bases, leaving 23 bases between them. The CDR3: CASSQMASSGVGSPLHF. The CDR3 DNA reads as TGTGCCAGCAGCCAAATGGCTTCCTCCGGGGTTGGTTCACCCCTCCACTTT.

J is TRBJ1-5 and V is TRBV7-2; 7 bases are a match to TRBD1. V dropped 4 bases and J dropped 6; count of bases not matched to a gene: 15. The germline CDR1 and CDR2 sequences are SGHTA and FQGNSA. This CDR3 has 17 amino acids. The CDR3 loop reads CASSSFSGGLKGQPQHF. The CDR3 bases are TGTGCCAGCAGCTCATTCTCAGGGGGGTTGAAGGGTCAGCCCCAGCATTTT.

The CDR3 region has the DNA TGTGCCAGCCGAAGTGGAAACACCATATATTTT. It encodes CASRSGNTIYF. The genes are TRBV3-1 (or the pseudogene TRBV3-2) and TRBJ1-3; D gene ambiguous. Trimming removed 8 bases from V and 3 bases from J, with 5 bases in between. The CDR3 sequence is 11 residues long. CDR1 is LGHDT and CDR2 is YNNKEL in the germline V gene (reference sequence).

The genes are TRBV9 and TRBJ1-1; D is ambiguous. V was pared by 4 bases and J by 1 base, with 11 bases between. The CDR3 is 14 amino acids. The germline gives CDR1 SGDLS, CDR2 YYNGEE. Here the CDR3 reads CASSNANGNTEAFF. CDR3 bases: TGTGCCAGCAGCAACGCGAACGGGAACACTGAAGCTTTCTTT.

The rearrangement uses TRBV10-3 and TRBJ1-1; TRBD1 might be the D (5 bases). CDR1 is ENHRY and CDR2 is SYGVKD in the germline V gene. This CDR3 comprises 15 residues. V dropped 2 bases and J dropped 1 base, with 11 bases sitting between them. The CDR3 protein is CAISEGGGKNTEAFF. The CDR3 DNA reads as TGTGCCATCAGTGAGGGGGGGGGAAAGAACACTGAAGCTTTCTTT.

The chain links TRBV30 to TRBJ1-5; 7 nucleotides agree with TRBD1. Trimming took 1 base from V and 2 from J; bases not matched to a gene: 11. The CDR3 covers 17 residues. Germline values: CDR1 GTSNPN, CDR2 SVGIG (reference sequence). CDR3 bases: TGTGCCTGGAGTGGGGGCACGGGCAGGGGGGGCAATCAGCCCCAGCATTTT. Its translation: CAWSGGTGRGGNQPQHF.

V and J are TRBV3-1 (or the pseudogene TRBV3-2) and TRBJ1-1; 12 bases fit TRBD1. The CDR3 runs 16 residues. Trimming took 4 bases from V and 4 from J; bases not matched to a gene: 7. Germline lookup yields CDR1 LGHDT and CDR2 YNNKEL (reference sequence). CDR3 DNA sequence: TGTGCCAGCAGCCGCCGGGACAGGGGGCGCGGCACTGAAGCTTTCTTT. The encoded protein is CASSRRDRGRGTEAFF.

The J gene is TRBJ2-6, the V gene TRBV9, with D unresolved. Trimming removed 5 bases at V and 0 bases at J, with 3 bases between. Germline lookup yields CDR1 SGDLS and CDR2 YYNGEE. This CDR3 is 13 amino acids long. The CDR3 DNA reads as TGTGCCAGCAGGGCCTCTGGGGCCAACGTCCTGACTTTC. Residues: CASRASGANVLTF.

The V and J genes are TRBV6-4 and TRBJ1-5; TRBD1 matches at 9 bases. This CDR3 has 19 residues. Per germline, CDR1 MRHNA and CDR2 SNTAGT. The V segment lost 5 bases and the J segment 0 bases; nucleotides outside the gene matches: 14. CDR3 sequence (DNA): TGTGCCAGCAGTAACAGGGGGCCCCCTCCCATTTATAGCAATCAGCCCCAGCATTTT. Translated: CASSNRGPPPIYSNQPQHF.

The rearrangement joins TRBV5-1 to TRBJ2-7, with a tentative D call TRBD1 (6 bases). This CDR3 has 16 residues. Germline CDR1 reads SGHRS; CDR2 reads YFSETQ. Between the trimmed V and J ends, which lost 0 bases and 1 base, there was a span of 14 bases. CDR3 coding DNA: TGCGCCAGCAGCTTGGATGCAGGGGTTAGTTCCTACGAGCAGTACTTC. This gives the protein CASSLDAGVSSYEQYF.

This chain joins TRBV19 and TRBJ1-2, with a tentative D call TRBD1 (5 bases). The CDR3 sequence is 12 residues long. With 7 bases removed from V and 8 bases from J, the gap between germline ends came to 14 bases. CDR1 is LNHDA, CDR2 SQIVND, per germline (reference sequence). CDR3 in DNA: TGTGCCAGTAAAGGCAGGGAGAGGGGCTACACCTTC. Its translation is CASKGRERGYTF.